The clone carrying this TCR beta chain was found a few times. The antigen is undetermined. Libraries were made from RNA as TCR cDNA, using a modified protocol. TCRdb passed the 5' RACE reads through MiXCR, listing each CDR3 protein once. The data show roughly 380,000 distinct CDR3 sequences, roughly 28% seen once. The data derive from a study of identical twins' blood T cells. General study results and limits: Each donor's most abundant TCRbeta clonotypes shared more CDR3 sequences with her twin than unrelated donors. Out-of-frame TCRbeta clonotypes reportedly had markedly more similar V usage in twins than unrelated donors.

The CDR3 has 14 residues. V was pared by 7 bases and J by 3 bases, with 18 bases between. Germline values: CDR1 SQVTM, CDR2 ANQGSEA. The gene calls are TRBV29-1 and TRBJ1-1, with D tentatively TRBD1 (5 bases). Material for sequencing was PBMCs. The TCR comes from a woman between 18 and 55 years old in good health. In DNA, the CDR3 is TGCAGCGCGCTGGACGGGGGTGGGGACACTGAAGCTTTCTTT. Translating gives CSALDGGGDTEAFF.